This T cell receptor beta chain was obtained from a study of blood T cell repertoires in COVID-19. Across the whole study: PBMCs, B-cell-depleted T cells, or T cells were the source of the cDNA or gDNA that made up the material.

This clone was seen a single time. V lost 2 bases and J lost 7; bases outside the gene matches: 5. The CDR3 sequence is 15 residues long. Germline loops: CDR1 MNHEY, CDR2 SVGAGI. Under the authors' procedure: Reference gene primer amplification yielded estimated nucleated cell counts. Some clones are missing from TCRdb's copy, which holds only in-frame ones; the method was immunoSEQ multiplex PCR. D and trimming come from the DNA, and the V and J calls and clone size come from that table. The sample includes about 70,000 clones, 90% of them seen just once. The chain combines TRBV6-5 with TRBJ2-1; 10 nucleotides line up with TRBD2. The sequence was collected from a man aged 50 to 60 with acute or convalescent COVID-19. The specimen was peripheral blood. The chain's CDR3 is CASSYGSSGSNEQFF. DNA for the CDR3: TGTGCCAGCAGTTACGGGTCTAGCGGGAGTAATGAGCAGTTCTTC.